The T cell receptor beta chain under discussion was sequenced for a study of shared clonotypes between healthy human individuals. Study outcomes and limitations: Clonotype sharing among donors, it was expected, would be affected by sequencing depth.

The germline CDR1 and CDR2 sequences are LNHNV and YYDKDF (reference sequence). The CDR3 has 13 residues. With 6 bases removed from V and 1 base from J, the gap between germline ends came to 10 bases. Comments on this clone: Antigen: not known.

Naive CD8 cells were CD45RO-negative, positively selected for CCR7, excluding terminally differentiated effector memory CD45RA+ cells. The study enrolled healthy HIV-negative adults without recent acute infections or vaccinations as donors. The protocol was immunoSEQ multiplex PCR, while the TCRdb copy is restricted to in-frame clones and leaves out a portion. The repertoire holds some 2.1 million clones, with around 95% as singletons. This chain connects TRBV15 to TRBJ2-7; tentatively, D is TRBD1 (6 bases). The specimen was naive CD8+ T cells from PBMCs. This clonotype was obtained from a man in his late teens or twenties in good health. Some clones in this sample may be carry-over from other donors' samples. This chain's CDR3 is CATRDSPSYEQYF. For the CDR3, the DNA is TGTGCCACCAGGGACAGCCCTTCCTACGAGCAGTACTTC.